Presented here are 24 T cell receptor beta chains from one specimen sequenced in a study of tumor and adjacent non-tumor tissue in lung cancer. The library came from three nested PCR rounds adapted from ARM-PCR protocols. A single record per CDR3 protein comes from TCRdb applying MiXCR to the multiplex PCR reads. The sample carries 60,000 to 70,000 distinct CDR3 sequences, under 80% recorded once. No cell sorting was done before RNA was extracted from the tissue. More than 3 cm separated this lung sample from the edge of the tumor. Sequenced material: distant non-tumor lung tissue. The source of these receptors is a man aged 60-69 years with non-small cell lung cancer.

Worth noting for this clonotype: This may be a read error: a much more frequent sequence differs by one nucleotide. The chain's CDR3 is CSVSGGRINIQYF. CDR3 in DNA: TGCAGTGTTTCCGGGGGCAGGATAAACATTCAGTACTTC. This chain uses TRBV20-1 with TRBJ2-4; D might be TRBD1 or TRBD2, each matching 6 bases. Trimming took 7 bases from V and 6 from J, leaving 16 bases between them. CDR1 and CDR2 (germline): DFQATT, SNEGSKA (reference sequence). The CDR3 is 13 amino acids.

This clonotype is large by share. CDR3 loop: CASRRQGGTGELFF. The CDR3 DNA reads as TGTGCCAGCCGACGACAGGGAGGGACCGGGGAGCTGTTTTTT. This chain joins TRBV11-1 and TRBJ2-2, with D possibly being TRBD1 or TRBD2 (7 bases each). This CDR3 region has 14 residues. With 8 bases removed from V and 5 bases from J, the gap between germline ends came to 15 bases. Germline lookup yields CDR1 SGHAT and CDR2 FQDESV (reference sequence). Full variable domain (outside the CDR3, taken from reference TRBV11-1 and TRBJ2-2): EAEVAQSPRYKITEKSQAVAFWCDPISGHATLYWYRQILGQGPELLVQFQDESVVDDSQLPKDRFSAERLKGVDSTLKIQPAELGDSAMYLCASRRQGGTGELFFGEGSRLTVL.

This clonotype was observed a handful of times. J is TRBJ2-2 and V is TRBV11-1; D is possibly TRBD2 (5 bases). Trimming took 4 bases from V and 11 from J, leaving 14 bases between them. Germline V lookup: CDR1 SGHAT, CDR2 FQDESV (reference sequence). The CDR3 loop spans 13 amino acids. The CDR3 nucleotides read TGTGCCAGCAGCTATACTAGTGGCACAGAGCTGTTTTTT. Protein: CASSYTSGTELFF.

The genes are TRBV6-5 and TRBJ1-5; tentative D call: TRBD1 (5 bases). Germline V gene sequence: CDR1 MNHEY, CDR2 SVGAGI. The CDR3 loop spans 15 amino acids. V dropped 6 bases and J dropped 4 bases, with 16 bases sitting between them. The CDR3 sequence is CASRNAGTKNQPQHF. CDR3 nucleotides: TGTGCCAGCAGAAATGCCGGGACCAAAAATCAGCCCCAGCATTTT.

Comment on this clonotype: One end of the junction is discordant with germline, which a read error may explain. The rearrangement uses TRBV2 and TRBJ2-7; D might be TRBD1 (6 bases). Looked up from germline, CDR1 is SNHLY and CDR2 is FYNNEI. This CDR3 is 16 amino acids long. The CDR3: CASSEAAAIQGYEQYF. The CDR3 DNA follows: TGTGCCAGCAGTGAAGCGGCCGCCATACAGGGATACGAACAGTACTTC.

This clonotype was found many times. The rearrangement uses TRBV5-1 and TRBJ2-7; tentatively, D is TRBD2 (7 bases). CDR1 is SGHRS, CDR2 YFSETQ, per germline. This CDR3 comprises 14 residues. Trimming took off 4 bases at V and 5 bases at J, with 16 bases between the two ends. DNA for the CDR3: TGCGCCAGCAGCCGAACAGGGACTATCGACGAGCAGTACTTC. This encodes CASSRTGTIDEQYF.

The rearrangement joins TRBV20-1 to TRBJ1-6, with a tentative D call TRBD1 (6 bases). The germline V and J ends were trimmed by 6 bases and 0 bases, with 21 bases remaining between them. This CDR3 is built from 18 residues. The V gene's germline CDR1 is DFQATT and CDR2 SNEGSKA (reference sequence). The CDR3: CSASTPEQGASYNSPLHF. CDR3 nucleotides: TGCAGTGCCAGTACGCCGGAACAGGGAGCCTCCTATAATTCACCCCTCCACTTT.

This clonotype has only a few counts. A much larger clonotype is one base distant, so this may be a read error. The genes are TRBV20-1 and TRBJ1-2; D may be TRBD1 (5 bases). This CDR3 has 13 amino acids. CDR1 is DFQATT, CDR2 SNEGSKA, per germline (reference sequence). V was clipped by 4 bases and J by 6 bases, with 15 bases between them. The CDR3 here is CSAIDPSGHGYTF. Written as DNA, the CDR3 is TGCAGTGCTATAGATCCGTCAGGGCATGGCTACACCTTC.

Points on this clonotype: At one boundary the junction diverges from the germline segment, which might be a read error. The chain recombines TRBV6-5 with TRBJ2-3; D remains unclear. The length of the CDR3 is 12 residues. Per germline, CDR1 MNHEY and CDR2 SVGAGI. CDR3 sequence: CASSPQECTQYF. The CDR3 DNA reads TGTGCCAGCAGTCCCCAAGAGTGTACGCAGTATTTC.

Notes on this clonotype: Just one base apart from a much larger clone, this may be a read error. The gene calls are TRBV20-1 and TRBJ2-1; no reliable D call. The CDR3 totals 14 residues. Germline loops: CDR1 DFQATT, CDR2 SNEGSKA (reference sequence). CDR3 nucleotide sequence: TGCAGTGCTCACCGGGTCGCCACCTACAATGAGCAGTCCTTC. Translating it yields CSAHRVATYNEQSF.

This clonotype was picked up one time. An end of the junction does not agree with germline; a read error may underlie this. The rearrangement joins TRBV29-1 to TRBJ1-1; possible D gene TRBD1, 5 bases. In germline, CDR1 is SQVTM, CDR2 ANQGSEA. This CDR3 is 13 amino acids long. CDR3 bases: TGCAGCGTTGAGCCTTGGAGGGACTTTGAAGTTTTCTTT. Encoded protein: CSVEPWRDFEVFF.

This clonotype appeared a single time. The junction shows a germline mismatch at one end, possibly a read error. The chain couples TRBV4-2 to TRBJ1-5, with TRBD1 identical over 8 bases. This CDR3 spans 15 amino acids. Germline V CDR1 and CDR2: LGHNA, YNFKEQ. CDR3: CSSGQTGTGKQPQHF. The CDR3 DNA sequence: TGTTCAAGCGGCCAGACCGGGACAGGCAAGCAGCCCCAGCATTTT.

This clonotype appeared once. The junction departs from germline at one end; a sequencing error may be responsible. The genes are TRBV29-1 and TRBJ2-7, with D uncertain. Germline-derived CDR1 and CDR2 are SQVTM and ANQGSEA. The CDR3 totals 11 residues. The CDR3 DNA sequence: TGCAGCATTGAAATGGGATACGAGCAATACTTC. It translates to CSIEMGYEQYF.

The chain recombines TRBV6-1 with TRBJ2-5; perhaps TRBD1 as D (7 bases). Trimming cost V 8 bases and J 8 bases, with 18 bases left between them. The CDR3 totals 13 residues. CDR1 and CDR2 from the germline V gene are MNHNS and SASEGT. The DNA for the CDR3 is TGTGCCAGCGGTCCGCAGGGGGGAGATACCCAGTACTTC. Protein: CASGPQGGDTQYF.

This clonotype was detected many times. This rearrangement joins TRBV4-1 to TRBJ1-1; D gene uncertain. V was trimmed by 1 base and J by 5 bases, leaving 8 bases between them. Per germline, CDR1 MGHRA and CDR2 YSYEKL. The CDR3 sequence is 13 residues long. In DNA, the CDR3 is TGCGCCAGCAGCCAAGGCGTTGATACTGAAGCTTTCTTT. Residues: CASSQGVDTEAFF.

The J gene is TRBJ2-1, the V gene TRBV5-4; no definite D call. Germline-derived CDR1 and CDR2 are SGHNT and YYREEE (reference sequence). The CDR3 extends over 17 amino acids. V gave up 1 base and J gave up 4 bases, with 18 bases separating them. As DNA, the CDR3 is TGTGCCAGCAGCTTGTCTTTGAGACTGCAACCTTACAATGAGCAGTTCTTC. Translated, it gives CASSLSLRLQPYNEQFF.

The table lists this clonotype with a few counts. A junction boundary mismatches the germline segment, possibly from a read error. The chain joins TRBV5-5 to TRBJ2-3, with a weak D call TRBD2 (5 bases). Per the germline V gene, CDR1 is SGHKS and CDR2 is YYEKEE (reference sequence). The CDR3 loop spans 15 amino acids. The CDR3 protein is CTSSRWGERPDTQYF. CDR3 nucleotide sequence: TGTACCAGCAGCCGGTGGGGTGAGCGGCCAGATACGCAATATTTT.

As regards this clonotype: The junction shows a germline mismatch at one end, possibly a read error. The chain joins TRBV4-2 to TRBJ2-7; 9 bases map to TRBD2. CDR1 LGHNA and CDR2 YNFKEQ come from the germline V gene. This CDR3 is 16 amino acids long. This chain's CDR3 is CVSSRGETSGSYEQYF. CDR3 sequence (DNA): TGTGTCAGCAGCAGGGGCGAGACTAGCGGCTCCTACGAGCAGTACTTC.

As for this clonotype: Germline and junction disagree at one end, which may indicate a read error. The chain joins TRBV6-1 to TRBJ2-3; a weak D match, TRBD2 (5 bases). Germline V CDR1 and CDR2: MNHNS, SASEGT. The CDR3 consists of 16 residues. The CDR3 sequence: CASRLGAVSSTDTQYF. The CDR3 DNA reads TGTGCCAGCAGATTGGGAGCGGTATCGAGCACGGATACGCAGTATTTT.

A note on this clonotype: The junction differs from germline at one of its ends, possibly a read error. This chain joins TRBV12-3 or TRBV12-4 and TRBJ1-1, with D tentatively TRBD1 (5 bases). The CDR3 has 14 residues. The CDR3 coding sequence is TGTGCCAGCAGGGGACGACAGCGGAATACTAAAGCTTTCTTC. Translated, it gives CASRGRQRNTKAFF.

On this clonotype itself: A read error is possible here, since a much larger clone lies one base away. The CDR3 loop reads CTSSHLVLGESTSPLHF. CDR3 in DNA: TGTACCAGCAGCCACCTGGTGCTTGGGGAAAGCACTTCACCCCTCCACTTT. The V and J genes are TRBV11-2 and TRBJ1-6; no definite D call. Looked up from germline, CDR1 is SGHAT and CDR2 is FQNNGV. This CDR3 is 17 amino acids long.

About this clonotype itself: One junction end disagrees with the germline gene, perhaps due to a read error. The CDR3 nucleotides are TGCAGCGGCTCGGGACAGGATCACAATGAGCGGTTCTTC. Amino acid sequence: CSGSGQDHNERFF. The chain is built from TRBV29-1 and TRBJ2-1, with 8 bases lining up with TRBD1. This CDR3 contains 13 residues. Germline V gene lookup returns CDR1 SQVTM and CDR2 ANQGSEA.

This clonotype appeared once. This likely comes from a read error, as the CDR3 has no conserved phenylalanine or tryptophan at its end. The rearrangement links TRBV6-5 to TRBJ1-5; D is perhaps TRBD1 (5 bases). Germline V gene sequence: CDR1 MNHEY, CDR2 SVGAGI. This CDR3 is built from 14 residues. The CDR3 here is CACRRLQGGQPQHS. CDR3 nucleotides: TGTGCCTGCAGGCGACTTCAGGGAGGTCAGCCCCAGCATTCT.

As regards this clonotype: Mismatch with germline at one junction end may stem from a read error. The rearrangement links TRBV10-3 to TRBJ1-5; the D gene is possibly TRBD1 (6 bases). Germline CDR1 reads ENHRY; CDR2 reads SYGVKD. This CDR3 contains 17 residues. In DNA, the CDR3 is TGTACCATCTGTGAGATTATGGTTGGGGGCACCAATCAGCCCCAGCATTTT. Translated: CTICEIMVGGTNQPQHF.